This T cell receptor beta chain was recorded in a study of blood T cell repertoires in COVID-19. Study context: Whether acute or convalescent, the COVID-19 samples came from the United States, Italy and Spain. From T cells, B-cell-depleted T cells, or PBMCs came the material, which was cDNA or gDNA.

Produced via immunoSEQ multiplex PCR; TCRdb's table is partial and in-frame only. Of about 140,000 clones detected, approximately 83% appear once; the ten largest clones hold around 8%. Germline V lookup: CDR1 MGHRA, CDR2 YSYEKL. This CDR3 contains 16 residues. J gave up 7 bases and V 4 bases, and 12 bases lay outside the gene matches. V and J are TRBV4-1 and TRBJ1-4, with 7 bases fitting TRBD1. Material: peripheral blood. The clonotype originates from a human donor in a cohort sampled during active COVID-19. CDR3 sequence: CASSPPQGQVGEKLFF. The DNA for the CDR3 is TGCGCCAGCAGCCCACCACAGGGGCAAGTTGGTGAAAAACTGTTTTTT.